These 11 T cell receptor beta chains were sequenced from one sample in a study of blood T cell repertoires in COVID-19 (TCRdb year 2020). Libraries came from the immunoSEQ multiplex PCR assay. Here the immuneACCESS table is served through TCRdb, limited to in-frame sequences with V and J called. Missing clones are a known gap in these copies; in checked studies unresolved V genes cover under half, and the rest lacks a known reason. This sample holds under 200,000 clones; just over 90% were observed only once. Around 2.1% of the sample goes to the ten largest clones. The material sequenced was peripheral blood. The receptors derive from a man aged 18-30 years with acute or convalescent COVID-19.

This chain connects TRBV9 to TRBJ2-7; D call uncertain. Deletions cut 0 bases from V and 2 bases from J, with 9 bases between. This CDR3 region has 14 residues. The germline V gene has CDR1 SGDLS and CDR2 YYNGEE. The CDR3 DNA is TGTGCCAGCAGCGTAGACTATCGTACCTACGAGCAGTACTTC. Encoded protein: CASSVDYRTYEQYF.

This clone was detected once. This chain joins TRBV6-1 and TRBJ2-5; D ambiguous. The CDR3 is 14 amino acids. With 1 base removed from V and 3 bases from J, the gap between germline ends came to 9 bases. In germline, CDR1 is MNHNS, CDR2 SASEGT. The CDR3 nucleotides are TGTGCCAGCAGTGAAGGACACAACGAAGAGACCCAGTACTTC. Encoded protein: CASSEGHNEETQYF.

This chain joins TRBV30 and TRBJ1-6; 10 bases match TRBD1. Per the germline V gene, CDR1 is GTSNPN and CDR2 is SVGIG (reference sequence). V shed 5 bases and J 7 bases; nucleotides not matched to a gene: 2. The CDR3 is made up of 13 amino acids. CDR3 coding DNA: TGTGCCTGGGCGGACAGGGGGAATTCACCCCTCCACTTT. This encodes CAWADRGNSPLHF. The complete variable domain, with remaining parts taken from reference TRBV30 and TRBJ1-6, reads SQTIHQWPATLVQPVGSPLSLECTVEGTSNPNLYWYRQAAGRGLQLLFYSVGIGQISSEVPQNLSASRPQDRQFILSSKKLLLSDSGFYLCAWADRGNSPLHFGNGTRLTVT.

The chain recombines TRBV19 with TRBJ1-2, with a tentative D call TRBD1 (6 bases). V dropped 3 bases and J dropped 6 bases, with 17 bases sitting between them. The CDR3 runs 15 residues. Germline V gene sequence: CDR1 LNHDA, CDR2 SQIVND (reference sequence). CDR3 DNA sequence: TGTGCCAGTAGTATCGCAGGGGATTGGGGACATGGCTACACCTTC. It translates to CASSIAGDWGHGYTF.

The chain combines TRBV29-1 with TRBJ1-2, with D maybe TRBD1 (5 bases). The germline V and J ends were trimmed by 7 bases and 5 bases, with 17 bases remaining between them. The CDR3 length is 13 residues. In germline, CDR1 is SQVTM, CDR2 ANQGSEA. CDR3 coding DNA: TGCAGCGCCCGACTGGGGGGGTTATATGGCTACACCTTC. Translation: CSARLGGLYGYTF.

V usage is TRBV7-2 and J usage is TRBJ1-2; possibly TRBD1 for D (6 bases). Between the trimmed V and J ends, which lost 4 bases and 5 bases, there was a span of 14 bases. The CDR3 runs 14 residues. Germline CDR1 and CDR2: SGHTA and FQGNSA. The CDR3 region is CASSSRQGLYGYTF. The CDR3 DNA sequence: TGTGCCAGCAGCTCACGGCAGGGGTTGTATGGCTACACCTTC. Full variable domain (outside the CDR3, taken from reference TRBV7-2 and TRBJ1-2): GAGVSQSPSNKVTEKGKDVELRCDPISGHTALYWYRQSLGQGLEFLIYFQGNSAPDKSGLPSDRFSAERTGGSVSTLTIQRTQQEDSAVYLCASSSRQGLYGYTFGSGTRLTVV.

The CDR3 sequence: CASSSPKDRGYTQYF. DNA for the CDR3: TGTGCCAGCAGCTCCCCCAAAGACAGGGGTTATACGCAGTATTTT. The V gene is TRBV5-4, the J gene TRBJ2-3, with 8 positions matching TRBD1. The ends lost 3 bases at V and 7 bases at J; junction bases unmatched: 10. The CDR3 spans 15 residues. Germline V lookup: CDR1 SGHNT, CDR2 YYREEE (reference sequence). The whole variable domain, remainder taken from reference TRBV5-4 and TRBJ2-3, is ETGVTQSPTHLIKTRGQQVTLRCSSQSGHNTVSWYQQALGQGPQFIFQYYREEENGRGNFPPRFSGLQFPNYSSELNVNALELDDSALYLCASSSPKDRGYTQYFGPGTRLTVL.

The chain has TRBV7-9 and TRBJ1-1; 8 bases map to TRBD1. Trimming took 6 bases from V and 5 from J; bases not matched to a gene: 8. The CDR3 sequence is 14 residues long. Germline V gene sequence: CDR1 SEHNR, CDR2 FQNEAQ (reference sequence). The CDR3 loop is CASREDRAETEAFF. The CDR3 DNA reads TGTGCCAGCAGAGAGGACAGGGCGGAGACTGAAGCTTTCTTT.

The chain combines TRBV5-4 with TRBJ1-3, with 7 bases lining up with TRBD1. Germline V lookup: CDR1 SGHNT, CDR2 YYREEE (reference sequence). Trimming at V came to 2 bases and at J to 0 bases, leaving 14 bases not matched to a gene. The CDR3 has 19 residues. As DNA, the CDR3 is TGTGCCAGCAGCTTCGGTCCCGGGACAGTGCTCGTCTCTGGAAACACCATATATTTT. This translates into CASSFGPGTVLVSGNTIYF.

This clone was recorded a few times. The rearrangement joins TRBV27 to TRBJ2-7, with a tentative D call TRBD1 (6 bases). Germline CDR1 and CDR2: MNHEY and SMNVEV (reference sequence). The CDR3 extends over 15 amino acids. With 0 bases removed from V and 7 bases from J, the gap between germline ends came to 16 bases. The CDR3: CASSLSLTGLGEQYF. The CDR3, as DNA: TGTGCCAGCAGTTTATCGCTCACAGGGTTGGGGGAGCAGTACTTC.

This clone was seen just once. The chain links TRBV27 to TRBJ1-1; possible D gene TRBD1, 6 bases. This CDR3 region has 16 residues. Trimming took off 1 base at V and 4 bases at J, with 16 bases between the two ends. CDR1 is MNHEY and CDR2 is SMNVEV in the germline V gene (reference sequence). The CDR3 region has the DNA TGTGCCAGCAGTTTATTGGGGGCGCATTACGGCACTGAAGCTTTCTTT. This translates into CASSLLGAHYGTEAFF.